This TCR beta chain was obtained from a study of cytomegalovirus exposure and HLA in healthy donors. A multiplex PCR was run with 60 Vbeta primers and 13 Jbeta primers. Profiled with immunoSEQ multiplex PCR; TCRdb holds only in-frame clones, not every one. The sample holds over 150,000 clones; approximately 80% are singletons and the top ten take 4.8%. The sample was PBMCs. The sequence derives from a man between 18 and 35 years old in good health and CMV-seronegative.

The CDR3 DNA reads as TGTGCCAGCAGCTCGAGCGAGAGACAGATCCCCTACGAGCAGTACTTC. Protein: CASSSSERQIPYEQYF. This chain connects TRBV7-6 to TRBJ2-7; D is possibly TRBD1 (5 bases). Germline V gene sequence: CDR1 SGHVS, CDR2 FNYEAQ. Trimming took 4 bases from V and 2 from J, leaving 18 bases between them. The CDR3 has 16 amino acids.